The clone carrying this TCR beta chain has a count of ten or more. TCRdb recomputed calls from the 5' RACE reads with MiXCR, one row per CDR3 protein. The sample has tens of thousands of distinct CDR3 sequences; under 5% are singletons. This record comes from a study of early T cells in non-severe SARS-CoV-2 infection. The sequence was collected from an adult who was a healthcare worker with PCR-confirmed SARS-CoV-2 infection or an uninfected control (not recorded which). The source material was whole blood.

CDR3 in DNA: TGCAGTGCTCCCTTCCAGGGCGATGGACTAGGTGAAAAACTGTTTTTT. Translated: CSAPFQGDGLGEKLFF. This chain links TRBV20-1 with TRBJ1-4; D perhaps matches TRBD1 (5 bases). Trimming shortened V by 5 bases and J by 7 bases, and 23 bases separated the two germline ends. CDR3 size: 16 residues. Germline assignment: CDR1 DFQATT and CDR2 SNEGSKA (reference sequence).